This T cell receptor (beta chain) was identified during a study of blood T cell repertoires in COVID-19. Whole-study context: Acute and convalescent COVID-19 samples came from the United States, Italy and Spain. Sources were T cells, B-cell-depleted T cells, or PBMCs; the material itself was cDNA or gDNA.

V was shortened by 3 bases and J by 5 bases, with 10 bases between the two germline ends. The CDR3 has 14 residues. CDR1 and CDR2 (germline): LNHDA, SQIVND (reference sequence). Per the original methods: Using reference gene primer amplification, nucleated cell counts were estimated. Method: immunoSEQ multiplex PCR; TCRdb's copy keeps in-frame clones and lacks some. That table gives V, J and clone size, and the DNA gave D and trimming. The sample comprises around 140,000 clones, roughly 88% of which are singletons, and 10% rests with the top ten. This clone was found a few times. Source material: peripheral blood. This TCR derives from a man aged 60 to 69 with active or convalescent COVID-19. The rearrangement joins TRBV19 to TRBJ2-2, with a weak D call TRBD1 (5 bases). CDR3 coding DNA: TGTGCCAGTAGTATCAGGGCCGAGACCGGGGAGCTGTTTTTT. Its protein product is CASSIRAETGELFF.